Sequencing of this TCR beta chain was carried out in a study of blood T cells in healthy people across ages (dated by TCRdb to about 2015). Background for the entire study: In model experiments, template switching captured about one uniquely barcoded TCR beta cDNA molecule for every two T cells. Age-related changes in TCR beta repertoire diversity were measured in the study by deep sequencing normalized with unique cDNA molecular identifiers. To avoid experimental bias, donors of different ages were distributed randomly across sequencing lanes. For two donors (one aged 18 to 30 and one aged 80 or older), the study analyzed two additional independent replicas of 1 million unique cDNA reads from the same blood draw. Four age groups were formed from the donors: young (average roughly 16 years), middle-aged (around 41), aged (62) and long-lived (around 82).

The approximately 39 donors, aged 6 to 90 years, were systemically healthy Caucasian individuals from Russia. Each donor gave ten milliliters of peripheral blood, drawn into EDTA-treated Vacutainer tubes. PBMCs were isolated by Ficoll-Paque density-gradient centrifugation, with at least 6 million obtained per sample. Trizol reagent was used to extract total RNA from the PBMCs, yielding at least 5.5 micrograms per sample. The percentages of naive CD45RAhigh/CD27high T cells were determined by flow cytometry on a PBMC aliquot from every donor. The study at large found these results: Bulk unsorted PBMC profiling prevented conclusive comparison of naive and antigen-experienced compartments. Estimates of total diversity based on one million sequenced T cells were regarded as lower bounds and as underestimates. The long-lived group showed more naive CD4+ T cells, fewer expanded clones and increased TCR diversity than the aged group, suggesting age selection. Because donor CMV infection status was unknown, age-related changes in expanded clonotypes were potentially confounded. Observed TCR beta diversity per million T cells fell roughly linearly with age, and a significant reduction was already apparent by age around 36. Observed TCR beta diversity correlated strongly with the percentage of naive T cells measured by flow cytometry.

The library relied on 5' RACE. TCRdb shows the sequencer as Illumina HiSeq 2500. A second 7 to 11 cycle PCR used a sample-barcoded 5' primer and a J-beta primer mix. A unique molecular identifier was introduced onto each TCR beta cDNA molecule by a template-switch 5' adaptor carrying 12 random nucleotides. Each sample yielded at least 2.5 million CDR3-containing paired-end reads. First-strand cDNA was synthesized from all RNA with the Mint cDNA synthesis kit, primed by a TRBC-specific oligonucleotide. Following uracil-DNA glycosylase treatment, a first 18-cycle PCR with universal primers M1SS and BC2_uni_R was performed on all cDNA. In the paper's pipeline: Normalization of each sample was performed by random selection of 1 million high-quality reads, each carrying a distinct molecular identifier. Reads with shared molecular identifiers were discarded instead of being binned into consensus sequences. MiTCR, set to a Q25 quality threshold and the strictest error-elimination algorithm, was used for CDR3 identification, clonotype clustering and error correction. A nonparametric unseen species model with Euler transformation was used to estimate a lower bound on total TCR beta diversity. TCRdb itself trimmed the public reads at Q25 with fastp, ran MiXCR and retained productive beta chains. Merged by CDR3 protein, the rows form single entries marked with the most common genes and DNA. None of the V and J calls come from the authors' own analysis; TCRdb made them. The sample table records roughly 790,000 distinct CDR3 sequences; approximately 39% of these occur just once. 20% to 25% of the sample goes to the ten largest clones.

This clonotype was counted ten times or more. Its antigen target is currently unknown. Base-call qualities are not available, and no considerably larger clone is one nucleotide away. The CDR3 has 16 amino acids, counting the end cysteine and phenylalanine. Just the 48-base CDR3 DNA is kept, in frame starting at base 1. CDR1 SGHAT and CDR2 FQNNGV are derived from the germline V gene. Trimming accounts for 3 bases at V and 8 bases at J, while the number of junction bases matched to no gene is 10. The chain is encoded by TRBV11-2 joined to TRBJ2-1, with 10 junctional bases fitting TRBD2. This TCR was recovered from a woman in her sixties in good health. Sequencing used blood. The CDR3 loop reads CASSLSSSGSMYEQFF. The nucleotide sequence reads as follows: TGTGCCAGCAGCTTGAGCTCTAGCGGGAGTATGTATGAGCAGTTCTTC. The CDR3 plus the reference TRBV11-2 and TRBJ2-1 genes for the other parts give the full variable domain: EAGVAQSPRYKIIEKRQSVAFWCNPISGHATLYWYQQILGQGPKLLIQFQNNGVVDDSQLPKDRFSAERLKGVDSTLKIQPAKLEDSAVYLCASSLSSSGSMYEQFFGPGTRLTVL.